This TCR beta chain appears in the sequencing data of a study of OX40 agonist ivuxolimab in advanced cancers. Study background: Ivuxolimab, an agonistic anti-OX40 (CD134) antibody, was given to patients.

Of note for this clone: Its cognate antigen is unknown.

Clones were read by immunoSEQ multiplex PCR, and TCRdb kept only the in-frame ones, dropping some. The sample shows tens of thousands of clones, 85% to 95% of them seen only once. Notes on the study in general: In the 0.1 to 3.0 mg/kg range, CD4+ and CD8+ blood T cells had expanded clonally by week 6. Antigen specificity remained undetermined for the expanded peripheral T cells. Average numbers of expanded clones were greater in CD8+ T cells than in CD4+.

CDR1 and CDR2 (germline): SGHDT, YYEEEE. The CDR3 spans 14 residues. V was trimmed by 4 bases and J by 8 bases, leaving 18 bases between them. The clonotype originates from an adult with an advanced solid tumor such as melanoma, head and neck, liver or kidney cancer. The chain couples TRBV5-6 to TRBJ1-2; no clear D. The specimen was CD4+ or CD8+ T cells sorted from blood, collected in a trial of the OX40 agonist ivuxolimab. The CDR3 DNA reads TGTGCCAGCAGCCATGACGGCGGGGTGGGAGGCTACACCTTC. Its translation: CASSHDGGVGGYTF.